These 29 T cell receptor beta chains share one sample of origin, sequenced in a study of T-cell memory formation after mild COVID-19. In TCRdb, the 5' RACE reads were re-called with MiXCR into one record per CDR3 protein. There are 200,000 or so distinct CDR3 sequences in the sample; approximately 16% occur only once, and approximately 2.1% lies in the top ten. The specimen was PBMCs or a T cell subset sorted from them (not recorded which). All receptors come from an adult woman who had mild COVID-19 (a few samples of this study predate the infection). Cell type and time point are not known.

The sample holds many counts of this clonotype. The V and J genes are TRBV29-1 and TRBJ2-5; the D gene is possibly TRBD2 (6 bases). With 2 bases removed from V and 1 base from J, the gap between germline ends came to 8 bases. CDR3 length: 13 amino acids. Germline values: CDR1 SQVTM, CDR2 ANQGSEA. CDR3 sequence reads: CSVESGVQETQYF. DNA for the CDR3: TGCAGCGTTGAATCGGGGGTCCAAGAGACCCAGTACTTC.

This clonotype has a handful of counts. V is TRBV9 and J is TRBJ2-3, with D uncertain. V was shortened by 2 bases and J by 4 bases, with 11 bases between the two germline ends. The CDR3 has 14 amino acids. Germline V CDR1 and CDR2: SGDLS, YYNGEE. This CDR3 reads CASSVSLFPDTQYF. The CDR3 DNA reads as TGTGCCAGCAGCGTTTCCCTCTTCCCAGATACGCAGTATTTT.

V gene TRBV20-1 combines with J gene TRBJ1-4; D remains ambiguous. This CDR3 has 15 residues. From germline, CDR1 is DFQATT and CDR2 SNEGSKA (reference sequence). Between the trimmed V and J ends, which lost 2 bases and 3 bases, there was a span of 13 bases. The CDR3 reads CSARKAGVANEKLFF. In nucleotides, the CDR3 is TGCAGTGCTAGAAAGGCGGGAGTCGCTAATGAAAAACTGTTTTTT.

This clonotype was seen a handful of times. The chain is built from TRBV20-1 and TRBJ2-2; D possibly corresponds to TRBD1 (5 bases). CDR1 is DFQATT and CDR2 is SNEGSKA in the germline V gene (reference sequence). V gave up 0 bases and J gave up 2 bases, with 10 bases separating them. This CDR3 has 15 amino acids. This CDR3 is CSAREGLLNTGELFF. CDR3 bases: TGCAGTGCTAGAGAGGGGCTACTTAACACCGGGGAGCTGTTTTTT.

Only a few counts were recorded for this clonotype. The chain employs TRBV27 and TRBJ2-1; D is perhaps TRBD1 (5 bases). The ends were cut back, 5 bases at V and 4 bases at J, with 12 bases in the middle. The CDR3 consists of 14 residues. CDR1 is MNHEY and CDR2 is SMNVEV in the germline V gene (reference sequence). CDR3 DNA sequence: TGTGCCAGCAGTACTCTGGGGCCTTACAATGAGCAGTTCTTC. It specifies CASSTLGPYNEQFF.

This rearrangement joins TRBV6-1 to TRBJ2-1; 7 positions match TRBD2. CDR3 length: 12 amino acids. Germline values: CDR1 MNHNS, CDR2 SASEGT. V gave up 4 bases and J gave up 14 bases; unmatched junction bases: 8. The CDR3: CASSGAGLGKFF. In DNA form, the CDR3 reads TGTGCCAGCAGTGGAGCGGGACTGGGAAAGTTCTTC.

The chain links TRBV29-1 to TRBJ2-5, with TRBD2 matching over 8 bases. J lost 3 bases, V lost 7 bases, and 13 bases had no gene match. Germline loops: CDR1 SQVTM, CDR2 ANQGSEA. This CDR3 is built from 15 residues. CDR3 sequence reads: CSAGGTLNRKETQYF. The CDR3 bases are TGCAGCGCGGGGGGGACCTTGAATAGAAAAGAGACCCAGTACTTC.

This chain links TRBV7-3 with TRBJ2-5, with D possibly being TRBD2 (6 bases). The germline V gene encodes CDR1 SGHTA and CDR2 FQGTGA. This CDR3 contains 11 residues. The CDR3 sequence is CATSPQETQYF. The CDR3 bases are TGTGCAACTAGCCCCCAAGAGACCCAGTACTTC.

In its sample, this clonotype was seen many times. V usage is TRBV4-3 and J usage is TRBJ2-2; 7 nucleotides agree with TRBD1. The CDR3 loop spans 15 amino acids. Germline V gene data show CDR1 as LGHNA and CDR2 as YSLEER. V lost 0 bases and J lost 6; bases outside the gene matches: 4. The CDR3 DNA sequence: TGCGCCAGCAGCCAAGACGAGGGGGCGCCCGGGGAGCTGTTTTTT. This translates into CASSQDEGAPGELFF.

This clonotype was recorded at least ten times. This chain uses TRBV29-1 with TRBJ1-2, with D unresolved. V dropped 1 base and J dropped 8 bases, with 11 bases sitting between them. CDR1 is SQVTM and CDR2 is ANQGSEA in the germline V gene. This CDR3 comprises 12 residues. In DNA, the CDR3 is TGCAGCGTTGAAGTGGACGTCGGGGGCTACACCTTC. It encodes CSVEVDVGGYTF.

V gene TRBV18 combines with J gene TRBJ1-3; 7 nucleotides agree with TRBD1. The germline CDR1 and CDR2 sequences are KGHSH and LQKENI. The CDR3 is 16 amino acids. V shed 1 base, J shed 4 bases, and the junction held 7 bases outside the gene matches. Here the CDR3 DNA reads TGTGCCAGCTCACCACGGAAGGGGGCAAAAGGAAACACCATATATTTT. It codes for CASSPRKGAKGNTIYF.

The rearrangement joins TRBV5-1 to TRBJ1-2; TRBD1 agrees at 11 bases. Germline CDR1 reads SGHRS; CDR2 reads YFSETQ. With V trimmed by 4 bases and J by 4 bases, 9 bases remained unmatched. CDR3 length equals 16 residues. The CDR3 DNA is TGCGCCAGCAGCCCGGGACAGGGGGGATCCGCCTATGGCTACACCTTC. This encodes CASSPGQGGSAYGYTF.

V is TRBV12-3 or TRBV12-4 and J is TRBJ2-7, with 9 bases fitting TRBD1. V was clipped by 5 bases and J by 5 bases; unmatched bases: 13. The CDR3 has 16 residues. The CDR3 bases are TGTGCCAGCAGTCCTTATCAGACAGGGGGGGGAAACGAGCAGTACTTC. Its translation is CASSPYQTGGGNEQYF.

The gene calls are TRBV6-5 and TRBJ1-6, with TRBD1 matching over 7 bases. This CDR3 comprises 15 residues. The V segment lost 5 bases and the J segment 12 bases; nucleotides outside the gene matches: 13. In germline, CDR1 is MNHEY, CDR2 SVGAGI. CDR3 region: CASSESGTARLPLHF. CDR3 in DNA: TGTGCCAGCAGTGAATCCGGGACAGCGCGTCTACCCCTCCACTTT.

Many counts were recorded for this clonotype. The chain joins TRBV18 to TRBJ2-5, with 11 bases that match TRBD1. Germline CDR1 reads KGHSH; CDR2 reads LQKENI. V shed 3 bases, J shed 4 bases, and the junction held 4 bases outside the gene matches. CDR3 length equals 15 residues. The chain's CDR3 is CASSPSGTGGETQYF. For the CDR3, the DNA is TGTGCCAGCTCACCTTCCGGGACAGGGGGAGAGACCCAGTACTTC.

This chain joins TRBV4-3 and TRBJ2-2; tentative D call: TRBD2 (6 bases). Trimming cost V 4 bases and J 5 bases, with 14 bases left between them. This CDR3 comprises 15 residues. From germline, CDR1 is LGHNA and CDR2 YSLEER. As DNA, the CDR3 is TGCGCCAGCAGCCGCGGGACGACTACTACCGGGGAGCTGTTTTTT. The encoded protein is CASSRGTTTTGELFF.

The rearrangement links TRBV7-9 to TRBJ2-7; D is uncertain. Looked up from germline, CDR1 is SEHNR and CDR2 is FQNEAQ (reference sequence). This CDR3 is 15 amino acids long. Trimming shortened V by 4 bases and J by 1 base, and 14 bases separated the two germline ends. The chain's CDR3 is CASSSLESASYEQYF. CDR3 coding DNA: TGTGCCAGCAGCTCCCTTGAGAGCGCTTCCTACGAGCAGTACTTC.

In its sample, this clonotype was seen a few times. The chain joins TRBV3-1 to TRBJ2-3; D is perhaps TRBD1 or TRBD2 (5 bases each). The CDR3 loop spans 15 amino acids. CDR1 is LGHDT, CDR2 YNNKEL, per germline (reference sequence). V lost 4 bases and J lost 4, with 15 bases in between. The CDR3 nucleotides are TGTGCCAGCAGCCCCGCCGGGACCCCGCCAGATACGCAGTATTTT. Protein sequence: CASSPAGTPPDTQYF.

This clonotype was counted many times. At one of its ends the junction is not consistent with the germline gene, which may arise from a read error. The rearrangement links TRBV7-7 to TRBJ2-7; no clear D gene. Looked up from germline, CDR1 is SSHAT and CDR2 is FNYEAQ (reference sequence). This CDR3 is built from 15 residues. CDR3 sequence (DNA): TGTGCTAGCAGCTTAGCCGACTCCGGCTCCTACGAGCAGTACTTC. This encodes CASSLADSGSYEQYF.

This clonotype appeared a few times. The V and J genes are TRBV10-3 and TRBJ2-7; maybe TRBD1 (6 bases). The CDR3 spans 16 residues. Germline lookup yields CDR1 ENHRY and CDR2 SYGVKD. Trimming removed 5 bases from V and 0 bases from J, with 17 bases in between. In DNA form, the CDR3 reads TGTGCCATCAGTACAGGGAACCCGGTTATCTCCTACGAGCAGTACTTC. Translated, it gives CAISTGNPVISYEQYF.

The chain has TRBV7-9 and TRBJ1-2; D is uncertain. V was clipped by 8 bases and J by 13 bases, with 8 bases between them. CDR1 is SEHNR and CDR2 is FQNEAQ in the germline V gene (reference sequence). The CDR3 extends over 8 amino acids. This CDR3 is CASPLSTF. In DNA form, the CDR3 reads TGTGCCAGCCCCTTATCCACCTTC.

The sample holds a few counts of this clonotype. The CDR3 reads CASAPTGNYGYTF. DNA of the CDR3: TGTGCTAGTGCCCCGACAGGGAACTATGGCTACACCTTC. The chain combines TRBV12-5 with TRBJ1-2, with 7 bases matching TRBD1. The CDR3 consists of 13 residues. Per germline, CDR1 LGHNT and CDR2 FRNRAP. The V and J ends lost 7 bases and 2 bases, in that order; junction bases with no gene match: 4.

This clonotype was counted a few times. V and J are TRBV5-1 and TRBJ2-3; D is unclear. There are 13 residues in the CDR3. CDR1 SGHRS and CDR2 YFSETQ come from the germline V gene. Trimming left V 4 bases short and J 6 bases short, with 12 bases between. CDR3: CASSQINLDTQYF. The CDR3 region has the DNA TGCGCCAGCAGCCAGATAAATTTGGATACGCAGTATTTT. Complete variable domain (other parts from reference TRBV5-1 and TRBJ2-3): KAGVTQTPRYLIKTRGQQVTLSCSPISGHRSVSWYQQTPGQGLQFLFEYFSETQRNKGNFPGRFSGRQFSNSRSEMNVSTLELGDSALYLCASSQINLDTQYFGPGTRLTVL.

This clonotype was seen repeatedly, ten times or more. The gene calls are TRBV10-3 and TRBJ2-1; 14 bases agree with TRBD2. Germline loops: CDR1 ENHRY, CDR2 SYGVKD. The CDR3 is 16 residues long. Trimming took 6 bases from V and 5 from J; bases not matched to a gene: 6. The DNA for the CDR3 is TGTGCCATCAGCCCCGGACTAGCGGGGGGCCACAATGAGCAGTTCTTC. It yields the protein CAISPGLAGGHNEQFF.

This clonotype has only a few counts. The chain recombines TRBV6-5 with TRBJ1-3; D gene unclear. This CDR3 comprises 12 residues. Germline V gene sequence: CDR1 MNHEY, CDR2 SVGAGI. Deletions cut 6 bases from V and 4 bases from J, with 7 bases between. CDR3 loop: CASRAVGNTIYF. The CDR3 DNA reads TGTGCCAGCAGAGCCGTGGGAAACACCATATATTTT.

On this clonotype itself: This may come from a read error, since a much larger clone is one base off. The chain links TRBV10-3 to TRBJ2-7; possibly TRBD1 or TRBD2 for D (7 bases each). V was clipped by 10 bases and J by 7 bases, with 20 bases between them. This CDR3 has 13 amino acids. Germline V gives CDR1 ENHRY, CDR2 SYGVKD. CDR3 bases: TGTGCCACCAGGGGGAAAGGGGAGGGTGAGCAGTACTTC. This codes for CATRGKGEGEQYF.

J is TRBJ2-3 and V is TRBV12-3 or TRBV12-4, with D tentatively TRBD2 (6 bases). This CDR3 comprises 14 residues. Trimming removed 5 bases from V and 5 bases from J, with 14 bases in between. Here the CDR3 DNA reads TGTGCCAGCAGTCCCGGATCGCGGGGAGATACGCAGTATTTT. It is translated as CASSPGSRGDTQYF.

The CDR3, as DNA: TGTGCCAGCAGCCAAGTCCAGGCTCCGCTACAGGGGGGCTATGGCTACACCTTC. It encodes CASSQVQAPLQGGYGYTF. The rearrangement uses TRBV4-2 and TRBJ1-2, with 8 bases lining up with TRBD1. In germline, CDR1 is LGHNA, CDR2 YNFKEQ. The CDR3 runs 18 residues. The ends lost 1 base at V and 4 bases at J; junction bases unmatched: 14.

The sample holds a few counts of this clonotype. The chain carries TRBV6-1 and TRBJ1-3; 7 bases map to TRBD1. Germline lookup yields CDR1 MNHNS and CDR2 SASEGT. After removal of 5 bases from V and 5 bases from J, the junction contained 9 bases not matched to a gene. The CDR3 consists of 15 residues. CDR3: CASSSQTGSRNTIYF. In DNA, the CDR3 is TGTGCCAGCAGTTCACAGACAGGGTCGCGAAACACCATATATTTT.